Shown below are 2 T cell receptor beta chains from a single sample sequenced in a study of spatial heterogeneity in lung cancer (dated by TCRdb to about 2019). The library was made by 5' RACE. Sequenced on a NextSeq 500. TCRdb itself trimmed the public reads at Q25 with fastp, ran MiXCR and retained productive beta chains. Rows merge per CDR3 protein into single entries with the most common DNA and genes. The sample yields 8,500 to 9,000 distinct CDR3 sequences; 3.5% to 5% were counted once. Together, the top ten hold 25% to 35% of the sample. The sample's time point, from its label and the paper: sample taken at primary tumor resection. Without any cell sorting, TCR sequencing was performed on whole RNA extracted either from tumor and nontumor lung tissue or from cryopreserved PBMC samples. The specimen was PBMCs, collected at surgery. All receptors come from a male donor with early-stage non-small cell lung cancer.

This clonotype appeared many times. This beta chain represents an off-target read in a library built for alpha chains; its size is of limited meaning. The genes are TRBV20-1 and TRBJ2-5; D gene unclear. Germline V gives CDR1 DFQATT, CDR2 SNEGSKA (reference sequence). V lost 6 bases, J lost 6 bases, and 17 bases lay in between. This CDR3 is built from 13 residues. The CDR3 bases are TGCAGTGCCAAGTTGGCAGCATTGAAGACCCAGTACTTC. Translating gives CSAKLAALKTQYF.

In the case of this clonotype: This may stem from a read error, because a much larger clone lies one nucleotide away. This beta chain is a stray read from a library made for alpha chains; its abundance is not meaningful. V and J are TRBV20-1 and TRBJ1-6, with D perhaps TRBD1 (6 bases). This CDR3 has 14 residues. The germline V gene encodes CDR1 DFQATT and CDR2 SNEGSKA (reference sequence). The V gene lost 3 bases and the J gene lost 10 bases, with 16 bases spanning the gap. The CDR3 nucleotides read TGCAGTGCTAGCCCCTACAGGGTTGAATCACCCCTCCACTTT. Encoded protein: CSASPYRVESPLHF.